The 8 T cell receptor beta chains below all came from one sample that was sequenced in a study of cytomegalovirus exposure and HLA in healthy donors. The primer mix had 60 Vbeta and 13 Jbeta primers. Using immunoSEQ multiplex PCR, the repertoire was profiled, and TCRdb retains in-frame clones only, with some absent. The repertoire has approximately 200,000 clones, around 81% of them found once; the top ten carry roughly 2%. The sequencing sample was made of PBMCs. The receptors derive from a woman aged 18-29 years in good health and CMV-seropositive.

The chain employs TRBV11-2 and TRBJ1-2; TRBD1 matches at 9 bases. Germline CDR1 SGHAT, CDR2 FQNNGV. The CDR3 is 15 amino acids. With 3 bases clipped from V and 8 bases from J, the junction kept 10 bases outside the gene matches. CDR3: CASSLGTGLRRGYTF. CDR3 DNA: TGTGCCAGCAGCTTGGGGACAGGGTTAAGACGGGGCTACACCTTC.

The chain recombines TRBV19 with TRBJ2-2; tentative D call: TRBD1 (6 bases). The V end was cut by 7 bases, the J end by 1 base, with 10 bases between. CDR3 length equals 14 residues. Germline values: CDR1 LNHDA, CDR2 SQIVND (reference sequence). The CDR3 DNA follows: TGTGCCAGTACGGGACACCTGAACACCGGGGAGCTGTTTTTT. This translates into CASTGHLNTGELFF.

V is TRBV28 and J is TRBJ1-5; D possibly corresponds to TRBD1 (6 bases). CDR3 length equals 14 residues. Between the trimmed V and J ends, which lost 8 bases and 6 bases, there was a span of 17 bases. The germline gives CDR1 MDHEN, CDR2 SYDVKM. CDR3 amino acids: CASRGASSVQPQHF. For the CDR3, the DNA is TGTGCCAGCCGGGGGGCGTCGTCGGTTCAGCCCCAGCATTTT.

Written as DNA, the CDR3 is TGCGCCAGCAGCCAAGTCCGGGACAGGACTAATGAAAAACTGTTTTTT. Amino acid sequence: CASSQVRDRTNEKLFF. The rearrangement links TRBV4-3 to TRBJ1-4; 8 positions agree with TRBD1. CDR3 length: 16 residues. Per the germline V gene, CDR1 is LGHNA and CDR2 is YSLEER. The J segment lost 2 bases and the V segment lost 1 base, leaving 3 bases of the junction unmatched.

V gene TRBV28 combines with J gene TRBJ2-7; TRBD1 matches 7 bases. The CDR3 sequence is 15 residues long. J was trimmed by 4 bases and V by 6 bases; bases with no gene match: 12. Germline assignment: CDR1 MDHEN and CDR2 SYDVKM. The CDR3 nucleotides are TGTGCCAGCAGCCCTGTAGGACAGGTCCTTTACGAGCAGTACTTC. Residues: CASSPVGQVLYEQYF.

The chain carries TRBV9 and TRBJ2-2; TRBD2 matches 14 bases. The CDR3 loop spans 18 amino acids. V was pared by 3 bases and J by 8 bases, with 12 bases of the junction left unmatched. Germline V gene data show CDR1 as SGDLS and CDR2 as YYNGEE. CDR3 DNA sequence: TGTGCCAGCAGCGGAGGACTAGCGGGGGGCCCTGAGATGGGGGAGCTGTTTTTT. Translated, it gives CASSGGLAGGPEMGELFF.

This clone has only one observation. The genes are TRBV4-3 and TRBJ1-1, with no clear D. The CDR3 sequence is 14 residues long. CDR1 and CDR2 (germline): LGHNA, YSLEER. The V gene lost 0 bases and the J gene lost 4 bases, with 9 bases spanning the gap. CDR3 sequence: CASSQDMGRTEAFF. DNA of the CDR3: TGCGCCAGCAGCCAAGATATGGGCCGCACTGAAGCTTTCTTT.

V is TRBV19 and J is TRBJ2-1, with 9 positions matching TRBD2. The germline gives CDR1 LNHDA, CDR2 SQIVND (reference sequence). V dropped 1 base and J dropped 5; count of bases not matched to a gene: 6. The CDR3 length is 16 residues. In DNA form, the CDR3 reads TGTGCCAGTAGTATAGTGGGCGGGGGGGCGGACAATGAGCAGTTCTTC. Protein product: CASSIVGGGADNEQFF.